This T cell receptor (beta chain) appears in the sequencing data of a study of T cell repertoires in cytomegalovirus infection. At the level of the study: Indicated by public TCR beta signatures were CMV infection and matching HLA type. Study conclusions and caveats: HLA-C-restricted CMV clonotypes gave the most frequent clonotype in two of eight donors. Accumulated public TCR beta family frequency recognized individuals carrying CMV together with the relevant HLA.

This clonotype has just a few counts. The target antigen is unknown. TCRdb processed the reads anew with MiXCR; each CDR3 protein has one entry. In the table there are some 700,000 distinct CDR3 sequences, about 40% of which are singletons. Trimming removed 8 bases at V and 0 bases at J, with 20 bases between. The CDR3 runs to 16 residues. Germline V gene sequence: CDR1 SGHVS, CDR2 FNYEAQ. The receptor comes from a human donor in good health (CMV status not recorded). Some clones in this sample may be carry-over from other donors' samples. Source material: PBMCs. The chain combines TRBV7-6 with TRBJ2-7; possibly TRBD2 for D (7 bases). CDR3 residues: CASGRGPGASSYEQYF. As DNA, the CDR3 is TGTGCCAGCGGGAGGGGACCAGGGGCGTCCTCCTACGAGCAGTACTTC.